This entry lists 10 T cell receptor beta chains sequenced from one sample in a study of shared clonotypes between healthy human individuals. The method was immunoSEQ multiplex PCR; TCRdb's version includes in-frame clones alone and lacks a portion of them. This sample has 300,000 to 400,000 clones; roughly 91% occur once, and the top ten carry around 15%. Sequenced: memory CD8+ T cells sorted from blood. Subset described: CD45RO+ cells pooled with CCR7-negative TemRA cells. The receptors derive from a man in his late teens or twenties in good health.

V and J are TRBV11-2 and TRBJ2-7, with a weak D call TRBD1 (6 bases). Germline CDR1 and CDR2: SGHAT and FQNNGV. V lost 5 bases to trimming and J lost 2 bases, with 10 bases between them. The CDR3 is 13 residues long. CDR3 nucleotides: TGTGCCAGCAGCCCAGGGGAGACCTACGAGCAGTACTTC. This translates into CASSPGETYEQYF.

This rearrangement joins TRBV7-9 to TRBJ1-2, with TRBD1 matching 7 bases. This CDR3 spans 15 amino acids. In germline, CDR1 is SEHNR, CDR2 FQNEAQ (reference sequence). Trimming at V came to 1 base and at J to 8 bases, leaving 10 bases not matched to a gene. In DNA, the CDR3 is TGTGCCAGCAGCTTAGTCGTGACAGGGATCAGCGGCTACACCTTC. Encoded protein: CASSLVVTGISGYTF.

The count of this clone is one. The V and J genes are TRBV25-1 and TRBJ2-5, with 8 positions matching TRBD2. V was clipped by 5 bases and J by 5 bases; unmatched bases: 7. The CDR3 runs 14 residues. Germline loops: CDR1 MGHDK, CDR2 SYGVNS. The DNA of the CDR3 is TGTGCCAGCAGTACGGGAGGGTTAGGGGAGACCCAGTACTTC. It yields the protein CASSTGGLGETQYF.

This chain joins TRBV4-2 and TRBJ2-7; 11 positions agree with TRBD2. J gave up 3 bases and V 0 bases, and 10 bases lay outside the gene matches. The CDR3 spans 18 residues. The germline gives CDR1 LGHNA, CDR2 YNFKEQ. CDR3 nucleotide sequence: TGTGCCAGCAGCCAAGAAGGGACTAGCGGTTTACTCGGCTACGAGCAGTACTTC. Residues: CASSQEGTSGLLGYEQYF.

The rearrangement uses TRBV19 and TRBJ2-3; 10 bases align to TRBD2. The CDR3 length is 15 residues. After removal of 4 bases from V and 4 bases from J, the junction contained 5 bases not matched to a gene. Germline-derived CDR1 and CDR2 are LNHDA and SQIVND (reference sequence). In DNA, the CDR3 is TGTGCCAGTAGTAGCCTAGCGGGAGTGTCAGATACGCAGTATTTT. As protein: CASSSLAGVSDTQYF.

V usage is TRBV27 and J usage is TRBJ1-5; 8 bases map to TRBD1. The germline gives CDR1 MNHEY, CDR2 SMNVEV (reference sequence). The CDR3 is 14 residues long. V lost 3 bases, J lost 7 bases, and 5 bases stayed unmatched. The CDR3 bases are TGTGCCAGCAGTTTCAGACAGGGGATGCAGCCCCAGCATTTT. Its translation is CASSFRQGMQPQHF.

This sequence joins TRBV29-1 and TRBJ2-1; TRBD1 agrees at 10 bases. Germline loops: CDR1 SQVTM, CDR2 ANQGSEA. The CDR3 has 13 amino acids. The V segment lost 4 bases and the J segment 3 bases; nucleotides outside the gene matches: 0. CDR3 amino acids: CSVGTGGYNEQFF. Written as DNA, the CDR3 is TGCAGCGTTGGGACAGGGGGCTACAATGAGCAGTTCTTC.

With respect to this clone: This may come from a read error, since a much larger clone is one base off. V is TRBV6-1 and J is TRBJ1-5, with D maybe TRBD1 (6 bases). The CDR3 has 13 amino acids. CDR1 MNHNS and CDR2 SASEGT come from the germline V gene. CDR3 nucleotide sequence: TGTGCCAGCAGGGAAGGGGGGAATCAGCCCCAGCATTTT. Translated: CASREGGNQPQHF.

This clone was found once. This rearrangement joins TRBV5-1 to TRBJ2-1; D possibly corresponds to TRBD1 (6 bases). V lost 4 bases and J lost 0, with 11 bases in between. CDR3 length equals 15 residues. Germline CDR1 is SGHRS and CDR2 is YFSETQ. CDR3 nucleotide sequence: TGCGCCAGCAGCCCTGTGACAGGCTCCTACAATGAGCAGTTCTTC. Translating it yields CASSPVTGSYNEQFF.

In DNA, the CDR3 is TGTGCCAGCACCCAGCTTGGCGCCTACGAGCAGTACTTC. Encoded protein: CASTQLGAYEQYF. The V gene is TRBV6-5, the J gene TRBJ2-7; no firm D call. CDR1 is MNHEY, CDR2 SVGAGI, per germline. This CDR3 has 13 amino acids. V was shortened by 7 bases and J by 2 bases, with 12 bases between the two germline ends.